Listed here is a single T cell receptor beta chain. Its specificity is unknown. Here immunoSEQ multiplex PCR was the method, and the copy in TCRdb shows in-frame clones only, minus some. The table includes 130,000 to 150,000 clones, approximately 90% detected once. Between the trimmed V and J ends, which lost 1 base and 7 bases, there was a span of 15 bases. This CDR3 comprises 14 residues. CDR1 is SGHRS and CDR2 is YFSETQ in the germline V gene. This sample is drawn from a study of T cell responses to AZD1222 COVID-19 vaccine. Points from the study as a whole: Two doses of AZD1222 preceded a rise in Spike-specific TCR breadth and depth. Just six AZD1222 recipients tested seropositive at baseline. Distributed over spike, vaccine-associated CD4 TCRs predominated at 160-218 and 743-854. Donor demographics were predominantly white British with a female majority; clonal diversity may be underestimated.

This chain connects TRBV5-1 to TRBJ2-7; D is possibly TRBD2 (6 bases). The clonotype was recovered from an adult who received the AZD1222 COVID-19 vaccine. Specimen: peripheral blood, collected 28 days after the second AZD1222 dose. CDR3 amino acids: CASSLTSRGGEQYF. CDR3 DNA sequence: TGCGCCAGCAGCTTGACTTCAAGGGGAGGAGAGCAGTACTTC. The full variable domain, with the rest looked up from reference TRBV5-1 and TRBJ2-7, is KAGVTQTPRYLIKTRGQQVTLSCSPISGHRSVSWYQQTPGQGLQFLFEYFSETQRNKGNFPGRFSGRQFSNSRSEMNVSTLELGDSALYLCASSLTSRGGEQYFGPGTRLTVT.